This TCR beta chain was found in a study of HIV-infected patients and healthy controls. Whole-study findings and limits: HIV-infected patients shared fewer CDR3 sequences between individuals than healthy controls. CMV-associated CDR3s mostly grew nonsignificantly during therapy, while HIV-associated CDR3s declined significantly. MAIT alpha-chain CDR3s were frequent in healthy controls, depleted in HIV+. Unequal distinct sequence numbers between patients and controls complicated comparisons.

Comments on this clonotype: Its specificity is not known.

Whole blood was used without fractionation, so all unsorted peripheral T cells were included. V was cut by 3 bases and J by 0 bases, with 11 bases left in between. From germline, CDR1 is SQVTM and CDR2 ANQGSEA. The CDR3 has 14 residues. Reverse transcription used around 500 ng RNA and constant-region primers for alpha and beta. Separate chain-specific third strand synthesis with multiplexing indices produced the alpha and beta libraries. A single record per CDR3 protein comes from TCRdb applying MiXCR to the 5' RACE reads. The sample lists nearly 25,000 distinct CDR3 sequences, roughly 8.7% seen once, with 3% to 4.5% in the top ten.

Sample: blood. The TCR comes from an adult in good health. The chain couples TRBV29-1 to TRBJ1-1; no clear D gene. CDR3 protein: CSVDRAGVNTEAFF. For the CDR3, the DNA is TGCAGCGTTGACCGAGCGGGCGTGAACACTGAAGCTTTCTTT.